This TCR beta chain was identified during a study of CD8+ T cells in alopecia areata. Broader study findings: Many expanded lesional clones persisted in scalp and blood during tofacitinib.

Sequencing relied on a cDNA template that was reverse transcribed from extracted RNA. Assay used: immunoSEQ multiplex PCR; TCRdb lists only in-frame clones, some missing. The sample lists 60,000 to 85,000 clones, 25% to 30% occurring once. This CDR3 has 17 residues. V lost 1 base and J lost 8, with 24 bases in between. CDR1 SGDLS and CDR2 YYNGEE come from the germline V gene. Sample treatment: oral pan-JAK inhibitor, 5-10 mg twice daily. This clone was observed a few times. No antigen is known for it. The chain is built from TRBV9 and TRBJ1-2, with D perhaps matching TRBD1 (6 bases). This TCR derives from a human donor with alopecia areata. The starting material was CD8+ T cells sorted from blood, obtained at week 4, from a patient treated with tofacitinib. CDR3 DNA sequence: TGTGCCAGCAGCGTAAATCGACCTCAAGGGGGGAATGAAGGCTACACCTTC. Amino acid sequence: CASSVNRPQGGNEGYTF.